This TCR beta chain came from a study of shared clonotypes between healthy human individuals. About this clone itself: What it binds is not known.

The donors were adults (healthy and HIV-negative) with no recent acute infections or vaccinations. Profiled with immunoSEQ multiplex PCR; TCRdb holds only in-frame clones, not every one. The sample includes approximately 500,000 clones, 90% to 96% of them seen just once. J gave up 3 bases and V 5 bases, and 4 bases lay outside the gene matches. Germline assignment: CDR1 SQVTM and CDR2 ANQGSEA. CDR3 size: 13 residues. Notes on the study in general: Exclusively blood specimens were collected; tissue repertoires likely differ. Naive subsets generally had larger estimated richness than memory subsets.

The source is a woman in her 30s in good health. The rearrangement joins TRBV29-1 to TRBJ2-4, with 7 positions matching TRBD1. Sequencing input: naive CD4+ T cells sorted from blood. The subset here: CD45RA+ positively selected. The CDR3 DNA reads as TGCAGCGTTACACGGGACAGCAAAAACATTCAGTACTTC. Protein product: CSVTRDSKNIQYF.